A selection of T cell receptor beta chains follows, all from one sample in a study of a mutant IDH1 vaccine in newly diagnosed glioma. Clones were read by immunoSEQ multiplex PCR, and TCRdb kept only the in-frame ones, dropping some. The table has around 130,000 clones, 80% seen once. Antigens for these TCRs are unknown. Specimen: PBMCs, collected from a glioma patient whose treatment included an IDH1 peptide vaccine. These receptors all stem from a man aged 35 to 55 with glioma. CDR3s leave out the opening cysteine and the closing phenylalanine or tryptophan. The D gene is left open where the match is weak. Size is omitted from some rows. Given values are once, few, many or a class for expanded clones.

clone_size | j_call | d_call | v_call | cdr3_aa
- | TRBJ2-6 | - | TRBV7-8 | ASSLGRVWGSSGANVLT
once | TRBJ1-6 | - | TRBV2 | ACYRRTNSPLH
few | TRBJ1-1 | TRBD1 | TRBV5-1 | ASSGPTGAGTEAF
few | TRBJ2-2 | - | TRBV5-4 | ASSLERSGGTGELF
- | TRBJ1-2 | - | TRBV7-2 | ASSSDAWGRSYGYT
once | TRBJ2-1 | TRBD2 | TRBV10-3 | AIRGSRVNEQF
- | TRBJ2-6 | - | TRBV5-1 | ASRPGSTHSGANVLT
few | TRBJ2-3 | - | TRBV7-8 | AIGAQHDTQY
- | TRBJ2-1 | TRBD2 | TRBV28 | ASVGLVYNEQF
- | TRBJ1-5 | - | TRBV28 | ASSSFQPQH
- | TRBJ2-7 | TRBD2 | TRBV29-1 | SVEEGGRAIDEQY
few | TRBJ1-2 | - | TRBV5-1 | ASSLAGHGYT
few | TRBJ2-3 | - | TRBV7-6 | ASSYTGATDTQY
- | TRBJ2-7 | - | TRBV9 | ASSPLPGEWYEQY
medium-sized | TRBJ1-4 | TRBD1 | TRBV5-4 | ASSTRGEKLF
- | TRBJ2-2 | TRBD1 | TRBV6-5 | ASSLSPGGEELF
once | TRBJ2-1 | - | TRBV30 | ARGVYYNEQF
- | TRBJ2-5 | - | TRBV28 | ASSLGGARVETQY
- | TRBJ1-2 | TRBD1 | TRBV27 | ASRPTGGDGYT
once | TRBJ2-5 | - | TRBV19 | ASSIFGETQY
- | TRBJ1-2 | - | TRBV11-2 | ASSPGYELYGYT
- | - | TRBD2 | TRBV10-3 | AISGLAEYEQY
- | TRBJ2-5 | TRBD2 | TRBV4-2 | ASSQDQRTSGGVQETQY
- | TRBJ2-7 | - | TRBV19 | ASSIGAGTYEQY
- | TRBJ1-2 | TRBD1 | TRBV6-5 | ASSGGGGYT
- | TRBJ2-5 | - | TRBV18 | ASSLNPGETQY